This T cell receptor beta chain came from a study of blood T cell repertoires in COVID-19. This table comes from immunoSEQ multiplex PCR, and its TCRdb copy is limited to in-frame clones, with some not included. In the table there are about 210,000 clones, 65% to 85% of which are singletons. The junction had 13 bases not matched to a gene; V was cut back by 6 bases and J by 1 base. In germline, CDR1 is LNHDA, CDR2 SQIVND (reference sequence). The CDR3 runs to 17 residues. The sequenced sample was peripheral blood. The chain couples TRBV19 to TRBJ1-1, with 8 bases matching TRBD1. This sequence originates from a woman between 50 and 59 years old with acute or convalescent COVID-19. The CDR3 region is CASRPGQVFWENTEAFF. As DNA, the CDR3 is TGTGCCAGTAGGCCGGGACAGGTTTTTTGGGAGAACACTGAAGCTTTCTTT.